This T cell receptor (beta chain) comes out of a study of T cells in Graves' hyperthyroidism and ophthalmopathy. This clonotype was seen a few times. This CDR3 is 18 amino acids long. Germline loops: CDR1 ENHRY, CDR2 SYGVKD. The trim removed 6 bases at V and 2 bases at J, leaving 15 bases unmatched. Amplification of TCR beta CDR3 regions was performed using RNA transcripts as template. Using the HTBI primer set, a first-round RT-PCR was run on the TCR CDR3. TCRdb independently ran MiXCR on the multiplex PCR reads; one entry per CDR3 protein. Of fewer than 350,000 distinct CDR3 sequences detected, roughly a fifth appear once; the ten largest clones hold around 50%.

This chain joins TRBV10-3 and TRBJ1-1; the match to TRBD1 covers 10 bases. The sample consisted of blood. The TCR comes from a woman between 50 and 59 years old with Graves' hyperthyroidism. CDR3 in amino acids: CAISRTGGLDIGNTEAFF. The CDR3, as DNA: TGTGCCATCAGCCGGACAGGGGGATTAGATATTGGAAACACTGAAGCTTTCTTT.